The rows below give T cell receptor beta chains drawn from one sample of a study of technical replicates of blood from several donors. Here immunoSEQ multiplex PCR was the method, and the copy in TCRdb shows in-frame clones only, minus some. The data contain tens of thousands of clones, 95% to 98% of them seen just once; the ten biggest clones take up approximately 0.15%. Input material: T cells isolated from PBMCs. Receptors originate from a human donor in good health. The CDR3 runs from the conserved cysteine through the conserved F or W. D genes are given only for firm matches.

J	length	V	D	DNA	CDR3
TRBJ2-3	16	TRBV25-1	TRBD2	TGTGCCAGCAGTGAATGGGTAGCGGGAGTATCGGATACGCAGTATTTT	CASSEWVAGVSDTQYF
TRBJ2-3	15	TRBV5-1	-	TGCGCCAGCAGCTTGCAGGGAAAAATGGCAGATACGCAGTATTTT	CASSLQGKMADTQYF
TRBJ1-5	15	TRBV10-2	-	TGCGCCAGCAGTGACCCCTGGCAGGTTTTGAAGCCCCAGCATTTT	CASSDPWQVLKPQHF
TRBJ1-5	15	TRBV6-1	TRBD1	TGTGCCAGCAGAGGACAGGGTGTCGTTGGGCAGCCCCAGCATTTT	CASRGQGVVGQPQHF
TRBJ2-7	15	TRBV28	TRBD1	TGTGCCAGCAGCTGGACAGGAAAGAGCTCCTACGAGCAGTACTTC	CASSWTGKSSYEQYF
TRBJ2-3	14	TRBV6-6	TRBD2	TGTGCCAGCGTTCGACGGGAGGGTACAGATACGCAGTATTTT	CASVRREGTDTQYF
TRBJ1-4	14	TRBV29-1	TRBD1	TGCAGCGTTTCTCAGGGGGGAACTAATGAAAAACTGTTTTTT	CSVSQGGTNEKLFF
TRBJ2-6	16	TRBV5-6	-	TGTGCCAGCAGCTTGAAACTTACGGGTAGGGCCAACGTCCTGACTTTC	CASSLKLTGRANVLTF
TRBJ1-1	15	TRBV6-5	-	TGTGCCAGCAGTAGACCTGCGGGGGCTGACACTGAAGCTTTCTTT	CASSRPAGADTEAFF
TRBJ2-7	15	TRBV6-5	TRBD2	TGTGCCAGCAGCCTGGGACTAGCGGGATCCTACGAGCAGTACTTC	CASSLGLAGSYEQYF
TRBJ2-3	15	TRBV7-3	TRBD2	TGTGCCAGCAGCTTAATAGCGGGGGCTGGAGATACGCAGTATTTT	CASSLIAGAGDTQYF
TRBJ1-5	14	TRBV4-1	-	TGCGCCAGCAGCCCTGTCGGTAGCAATCAGCCCCAGCATTTT	CASSPVGSNQPQHF
TRBJ2-5	15	TRBV7-6	-	TGTGCCAGCAGCTTAAATGTCTGGGGGCGAGAGACCCAGTACTTC	CASSLNVWGRETQYF
TRBJ1-1	16	TRBV14	TRBD1	TGTGCCAGCAGCCAACCGACAGGGACCGGGAACACTGAAGCTTTCTTT	CASSQPTGTGNTEAFF
TRBJ2-2	15	TRBV6-5	-	TGTGCCAGCAGTTCCCGGGTGTCTTCTTCTAGGGAGCTGTTTTTT	CASSSRVSSSRELFF
TRBJ1-2	15	TRBV6-5	TRBD1	TGTGCCAGCAGACCATCGGGACAGGGGAACTATGGCTACACCTTC	CASRPSGQGNYGYTF
TRBJ1-1	17	TRBV2	-	TGTGCCAGCAGTGAGGAACTTCTGAAGGGGCAGAACACTGAAGCTTTCTTT	CASSEELLKGQNTEAFF
TRBJ2-5	14	TRBV5-5	-	TGTGCCAGCAGCAGTTACGGACAGCAAGAGACCCAGTACTTC	CASSSYGQQETQYF
TRBJ1-2	14	TRBV7-9	-	TGTGCCAGCAGCCCCTCGTTAGGACTACAGGGCTACACCTTC	CASSPSLGLQGYTF
TRBJ1-2	13	TRBV30	TRBD1	TGTGCCTGGAGTGACAGGGGGCTCTATGGCTACACCTTC	CAWSDRGLYGYTF
TRBJ1-3	18	TRBV13	-	TGTGCCAGCAGCTTAGGGGGCCCCTCCGGGGGGACTGGAAACACCATATATTTT	CASSLGGPSGGTGNTIYF
TRBJ2-1	15	TRBV27	TRBD2	TGTGCCAGCAGTCCGCGGGGGTTTTCCTACAATGAGCAGTTCTTC	CASSPRGFSYNEQFF
TRBJ1-5	14	TRBV2	-	TGTGCCAGCAGTTTCGGGACATCTGTCCAGCCCCAGCATTTT	CASSFGTSVQPQHF
TRBJ2-7	14	TRBV29-1	TRBD1	TGCAGCGCCCGTCCCGGGACAGGGGGTTACGAGCAGTACTTC	CSARPGTGGYEQYF
TRBJ2-5	15	TRBV5-1	-	TGCGCCAGCAGCTTGGATAAAGGGGGTCAAGAGACCCAGTACTTC	CASSLDKGGQETQYF
TRBJ1-5	13	TRBV19	-	TGTGCCAGTAGTATCGCCAGGGCTCAGCCCCAGCATTTT	CASSIARAQPQHF
TRBJ2-4	17	TRBV11-2	-	TGTGCCAGCAGACCGGTAAGCGGGACAGGAGGTAGAAACATTCAGTACTTC	CASRPVSGTGGRNIQYF
TRBJ1-5	14	TRBV19	TRBD1	TGTGCCAGTAGTGTAACAGGGGCGGGCCAGCCCCAGCATTTT	CASSVTGAGQPQHF